The 23 T cell receptor beta chains given below trace back to one sample, sequenced in a study of OX40 agonist ivuxolimab in advanced cancers. The assay was immunoSEQ multiplex PCR, and TCRdb's table has in-frame clones only and misses some. The data show 15,000 to 20,000 clones, around four fifths seen once. Sequencing was performed on CD4+ or CD8+ T cells sorted from blood, taken in a trial of the OX40 agonist ivuxolimab. Receptors originate from an adult with an advanced solid tumor such as melanoma, head and neck, liver or kidney cancer.

The chain employs TRBV7-8 and TRBJ1-1, with a weak D call TRBD1 (6 bases). Germline values: CDR1 SGHVS, CDR2 FQNEAQ. V was cut by 8 bases and J by 0 bases, with 16 bases left in between. This CDR3 contains 15 residues. CDR3 region: CASVANTGMNTEAFF. Written as DNA, the CDR3 is TGTGCCAGCGTGGCCAATACAGGGATGAACACTGAAGCTTTCTTT.

The sample holds a few counts of this clone. The chain carries TRBV7-9 and TRBJ1-1, with TRBD1 matching 7 bases. Germline-derived CDR1 and CDR2 are SEHNR and FQNEAQ (reference sequence). The CDR3 totals 15 residues. Trimming at V came to 1 base and at J to 7 bases, leaving 9 bases not matched to a gene. The CDR3 sequence is CASSLDLIQGSEAFF. DNA for the CDR3: TGTGCCAGCAGCTTAGACCTTATACAGGGGAGTGAAGCTTTCTTT.

The chain joins TRBV9 to TRBJ1-3; D not resolved. The germline CDR1 and CDR2 sequences are SGDLS and YYNGEE. The V gene lost 0 bases and the J gene lost 2 bases, with 9 bases spanning the gap. The CDR3 contains 15 residues. The CDR3 nucleotides are TGTGCCAGCAGCGTAGCCAGTTCGCCTGGAAACACCATATATTTT. This gives the protein CASSVASSPGNTIYF.

The chain joins TRBV4-1 to TRBJ1-2; D ambiguous. Germline values: CDR1 MGHRA, CDR2 YSYEKL. The CDR3 spans 14 residues. V lost 1 base, J lost 1 base, and 7 bases lay in between. CDR3 in DNA: TGCGCCAGCAGCCAAGGGCCGGTTAACTATGGCTACACCTTC. This sequence encodes CASSQGPVNYGYTF.

This rearrangement joins TRBV19 to TRBJ2-3, with 10 positions matching TRBD1. The CDR3 length is 15 residues. The J segment lost 2 bases and the V segment lost 4 bases, leaving 3 bases of the junction unmatched. Germline loops: CDR1 LNHDA, CDR2 SQIVND (reference sequence). The CDR3 reads CASSTDRGPTDTQYF. CDR3 bases: TGTGCCAGTAGTACCGACAGGGGGCCCACAGATACGCAGTATTTT. Combining the CDR3 with reference TRBV19 and TRBJ2-3 gives the whole variable domain DGGITQSPKYLFRKEGQNVTLSCEQNLNHDAMYWYRQDPGQGLRLIYYSQIVNDFQKGDIAEGYSVSREKKESFPLTVTSAQKNPTAFYLCASSTDRGPTDTQYFGPGTRLTVL.

The chain links TRBV6-5 to TRBJ2-5; TRBD2 matches at 8 bases. CDR1 MNHEY and CDR2 SVGAGI come from the germline V gene. J was trimmed by 5 bases and V by 7 bases; bases with no gene match: 12. The CDR3 consists of 15 residues. The CDR3 DNA reads as TGTGCCAGCACCGTACTAGCGGCGCGGCGGGAGACCCAGTACTTC. This codes for CASTVLAARRETQYF.

The chain combines TRBV11-3 with TRBJ2-7, with D perhaps matching TRBD1 or TRBD2 (5 bases each). The CDR3 runs to 15 residues. V lost 5 bases, J lost 3 bases, and 17 bases lay in between. CDR1 is SGHNT, CDR2 YENEEA, per germline. The chain's CDR3 is CASSRNEGLLYEQYF. DNA for the CDR3: TGTGCCAGCAGCCGCAACGAGGGGCTACTCTACGAGCAGTACTTC.

The chain links TRBV29-1 to TRBJ1-5, with TRBD1 matching over 9 bases. J lost 11 bases, V lost 7 bases, and 21 bases had no gene match. This CDR3 contains 16 residues. Germline values: CDR1 SQVTM, CDR2 ANQGSEA. The DNA of the CDR3 is TGCAGCGCAGTGGCAGCACAGGGACAGGGTGCGGGGGCCCAGCATTTT. Translated: CSAVAAQGQGAGAQHF.

The chain joins TRBV28 to TRBJ2-7, with D perhaps matching TRBD2 (6 bases). Germline CDR1 reads MDHEN; CDR2 reads SYDVKM. With 6 bases removed from V and 6 bases from J, the gap between germline ends came to 12 bases. The CDR3 covers 12 residues. The CDR3 region is CASSRGGFEQYF. The CDR3 DNA sequence: TGTGCCAGCAGCAGAGGAGGGTTCGAGCAGTACTTC.

This clone ranks as medium-sized. The CDR3 nucleotides are TGTGCCGCGGGAGCGGGACAGGTACCGAACACTGAAGCTTTCTTT. Translation gives CAAGAGQVPNTEAFF. The chain recombines TRBV27 with TRBJ1-1; 8 nucleotides align to TRBD1. Germline CDR1 MNHEY, CDR2 SMNVEV (reference sequence). V gave up 11 bases and J gave up 1 base; unmatched junction bases: 12. The CDR3 contains 15 residues.

V usage is TRBV4-2 and J usage is TRBJ2-2, with D unresolved. Germline V gene data show CDR1 as LGHNA and CDR2 as YNFKEQ. Trimming removed 1 base at V and 5 bases at J, with 2 bases between. The CDR3 runs to 12 residues. The CDR3 loop reads CASSQATGELFF. CDR3 coding DNA: TGTGCCAGCAGCCAAGCTACCGGGGAGCTGTTTTTT.

The V call is TRBV28, the J call TRBJ2-5; D is unresolved. The V end was cut by 0 bases, the J end by 1 base, with 12 bases between. This CDR3 is 16 amino acids long. Germline CDR1 MDHEN, CDR2 SYDVKM. The CDR3 reads CASSLWGGSLQETQYF. CDR3 in DNA: TGTGCCAGCAGTTTATGGGGTGGCAGCCTCCAAGAGACCCAGTACTTC.

The chain carries TRBV19 and TRBJ1-5, with no clear D. The CDR3 has 14 residues. Germline loops: CDR1 LNHDA, CDR2 SQIVND (reference sequence). The V and J ends lost 2 bases and 4 bases respectively, with 9 bases between them. The CDR3 DNA sequence: TGTGCCAGTAGTATATGGACGGGGAATCAGCCCCAGCATTTT. Its protein is CASSIWTGNQPQHF.

This clone has just one count. This chain links TRBV27 with TRBJ2-2; D unclear. Germline V gives CDR1 MNHEY, CDR2 SMNVEV (reference sequence). The CDR3 is 13 residues long. V lost 3 bases, J lost 4 bases, and 6 bases lay in between. CDR3 coding DNA: TGTGCCAGCAGTTTTGACGGCACCGGGGAGCTGTTTTTT. This gives the protein CASSFDGTGELFF.

The chain has TRBV19 and TRBJ2-3; 7 nucleotides align to TRBD2. The V gene's germline CDR1 is LNHDA and CDR2 SQIVND (reference sequence). Trimming took 1 base from V and 1 from J; bases not matched to a gene: 2. The CDR3 runs 15 residues. This CDR3 reads CASSIAGGGTDTQYF. In nucleotides, the CDR3 is TGTGCCAGTAGTATAGCGGGAGGTGGCACAGATACGCAGTATTTT.

The chain has TRBV7-2 and TRBJ2-1; 12 bases fit TRBD2. Germline-derived CDR1 and CDR2 are SGHTA and FQGNSA. Trimming removed 5 bases from V and 4 bases from J; junction bases left unmatched: 3. This CDR3 comprises 15 residues. CDR3 in DNA: TGTGCCAGCAGCACCCTAGCGGGAGGGTACAATGAGCAGTTCTTC. Translation gives CASSTLAGGYNEQFF.

V and J are TRBV6-5 and TRBJ2-7, with D perhaps matching TRBD2 (5 bases). Germline loops: CDR1 MNHEY, CDR2 SVGAGI. The CDR3 has 15 amino acids. The V gene lost 1 base and the J gene lost 4 bases, with 14 bases spanning the gap. The CDR3 nucleotides read TGTGCCAGCAGTTACTACCGGCTAGGCGGGTACGAGCAGTACTTC. As protein: CASSYYRLGGYEQYF.

This clone was seen more than once but under ten times. V and J are TRBV18 and TRBJ2-5; weak D call: TRBD2 (5 bases). Trimming shortened V by 6 bases and J by 1 base, and 15 bases separated the two germline ends. From germline, CDR1 is KGHSH and CDR2 LQKENI. This CDR3 region has 15 residues. The CDR3 DNA is TGTGCCAGCTCTCCATACTCTAGCTCCCAAGAGACCCAGTACTTC. Its protein product is CASSPYSSSQETQYF. The full variable domain, with the rest looked up from reference TRBV18 and TRBJ2-5, is NAGVMQNPRHLVRRRGQEARLRCSPMKGHSHVYWYRQLPEEGLKFMVYLQKENIIDESGMPKERFSAEFPKEGPSILRIQQVVRGDSAAYFCASSPYSSSQETQYFGPGTRLLVL.

The chain recombines TRBV27 with TRBJ2-7, with a possible D match to TRBD2 (6 bases). CDR1 and CDR2 from the germline V gene are MNHEY and SMNVEV (reference sequence). The V and J ends lost 6 bases and 2 bases respectively, with 17 bases between them. The CDR3 consists of 15 residues. CDR3 bases: TGTGCCAGCAGGAAAACGGGACTTCAACCCTACGAGCAGTACTTC. Amino acid sequence: CASRKTGLQPYEQYF.

The chain is built from TRBV15 and TRBJ1-2; D perhaps matches TRBD1 (5 bases). The CDR3 covers 18 residues. The germline V and J ends were trimmed by 0 bases and 2 bases, with 19 bases remaining between them. Germline values: CDR1 LNHNV, CDR2 YYDKDF (reference sequence). CDR3 bases: TGTGCCACCAGCAGAGACCTCTCCGGGCCGGGGGGAAACTATGGCTACACCTTC. This encodes CATSRDLSGPGGNYGYTF.

V and J are TRBV6-6 and TRBJ1-2, with 7 nucleotides matching TRBD1. The CDR3 runs to 15 residues. Per the germline V gene, CDR1 is MNHNY and CDR2 is SVGAGI (reference sequence). Trimming took 2 bases from V and 4 from J; bases not matched to a gene: 7. In DNA, the CDR3 is TGTGCCAGCAGTTACACCGGCGACAGGGTCTATGGCTACACCTTC. The encoded protein is CASSYTGDRVYGYTF.

The count of this clone is one. This sequence joins TRBV27 and TRBJ2-1; 10 nucleotides line up with TRBD2. V shed 1 base, J shed 0 bases, and the junction held 6 bases outside the gene matches. Germline values: CDR1 MNHEY, CDR2 SMNVEV (reference sequence). The length of the CDR3 is 18 residues. CDR3: CASSLLASGGSSYNEQFF. In nucleotides, the CDR3 is TGTGCCAGCAGTTTATTGGCTAGCGGGGGCAGCTCCTACAATGAGCAGTTCTTC.

This clone was counted only a few times. CDR3 DNA: TGTGCCAGCACTGGGACAGGGCTTAATGAGCAGTTCTTC. Translation: CASTGTGLNEQFF. This rearrangement joins TRBV6-1 to TRBJ2-1; TRBD1 aligns across 9 bases. J gave up 7 bases and V 7 bases, and 5 bases lay outside the gene matches. Germline V gene sequence: CDR1 MNHNS, CDR2 SASEGT. The CDR3 is made up of 13 amino acids.